These 24 T cell receptor beta chains were all obtained from the same sample, sequenced in a study of shared clonotypes between healthy human individuals. Naive CD8 cells lacked CD45RO, underwent positive selection for CCR7 and left out terminally differentiated effector memory CD45RA+ cells. The protocol was immunoSEQ multiplex PCR, while the TCRdb copy is restricted to in-frame clones and leaves out a portion. The table lists about 2.1 million clones, approximately 92% of them singletons. Sequencing used naive CD8+ T cells from PBMCs. The receptors were sampled from a man between 18 and 35 years old in good health. Some clones in this sample may be carry-over from other donors' samples.

The chain uses TRBV13 and TRBJ2-3; no clear D. Looked up from germline, CDR1 is PRHDT and CDR2 is FYEKMQ (reference sequence). V lost 5 bases and J lost 0, with 9 bases in between. The CDR3 contains 14 residues. This CDR3 is CASSPRRSTDTQYF. DNA of the CDR3: TGTGCCAGCAGCCCCCGACGGAGCACAGATACGCAGTATTTT.

V gene TRBV7-2 combines with J gene TRBJ2-1; either TRBD1 or TRBD2 may supply D (6 bases each). There are 14 residues in the CDR3. Germline lookup yields CDR1 SGHTA and CDR2 FQGNSA. V was cut by 4 bases and J by 7 bases, with 14 bases left in between. As DNA, the CDR3 is TGTGCCAGCAGCTCCCATGGGGGGCTGAATGAGCAGTTCTTC. It is translated as CASSSHGGLNEQFF.

This chain joins TRBV6-1 and TRBJ2-1; 7 nucleotides line up with TRBD1. CDR3 length: 13 amino acids. From germline, CDR1 is MNHNS and CDR2 SASEGT. V trimming: 4 bases; J trimming: 6 bases; junction bases outside the gene matches: 3. The CDR3 protein is CASSATGANEQFF. In nucleotides, the CDR3 is TGTGCCAGCAGTGCTACAGGGGCCAATGAGCAGTTCTTC.

The rearrangement uses TRBV18 and TRBJ2-1; 10 bases are shared with TRBD2. Trimming removed 0 bases from V and 9 bases from J; junction bases left unmatched: 14. Germline loops: CDR1 KGHSH, CDR2 LQKENI. The CDR3 consists of 18 residues. CDR3 in amino acids: CASSPPRLAGVYGGEQFF. CDR3 nucleotide sequence: TGTGCCAGCTCACCACCGAGGCTAGCGGGAGTGTATGGCGGTGAGCAGTTCTTC.

CDR3 in amino acids: CASSDSTSGVTYEQYF. The CDR3 DNA sequence: TGTGCCAGCAGTGACTCAACTAGCGGGGTTACCTACGAGCAGTACTTC. This rearrangement joins TRBV6-4 to TRBJ2-7; TRBD2 matches 10 bases. The CDR3 covers 16 residues. V trimming: 0 bases; J trimming: 2 bases; junction bases outside the gene matches: 4. CDR1 is MRHNA, CDR2 SNTAGT, per germline.

This clone has a single count. The chain uses TRBV14 and TRBJ2-5; D is unclear. CDR1 is SGHDN and CDR2 is FVKESK in the germline V gene. Trimming stripped 2 bases from V and 9 bases from J, with 13 bases between. The CDR3 sequence is 13 residues long. CDR3 coding DNA: TGTGCCAGCAGCCAATCAAACCATCCCGCCCAGTACTTC. This gives the protein CASSQSNHPAQYF.

The rearrangement links TRBV5-4 to TRBJ1-5; a weak D match, TRBD1 (5 bases). The germline V gene has CDR1 SGHNT and CDR2 YYREEE (reference sequence). This CDR3 region has 17 residues. V was pared by 4 bases and J by 9 bases, with 26 bases between. CDR3: CASSPLTTRGPRGPQHF. The CDR3 DNA is TGTGCCAGCAGCCCGCTAACCACCCGGGGACCCCGAGGGCCCCAGCATTTT.

This rearrangement joins TRBV6-6 to TRBJ2-2; D call uncertain. CDR3 length: 16 amino acids. Germline CDR1 MNHNY, CDR2 SVGAGI (reference sequence). Trimming shortened V by 0 bases and J by 7 bases, and 15 bases separated the two germline ends. The CDR3 is CASSYSVAIKGGELFF. The DNA of the CDR3 is TGTGCCAGCAGTTACTCGGTAGCCATTAAGGGCGGGGAGCTGTTTTTT.

The chain couples TRBV6-5 to TRBJ2-7, with D perhaps TRBD1 (5 bases). V shed 3 bases and J shed 3 bases, with 9 bases lying between them. The CDR3 is 13 amino acids. Germline V gives CDR1 MNHEY, CDR2 SVGAGI. In nucleotides, the CDR3 is TGTGCCAGCAGTTATGGGGCGGACTACGAGCAGTACTTC. Its translation: CASSYGADYEQYF.

The rearrangement uses TRBV28 and TRBJ2-4; 8 positions match TRBD2. Germline V gene lookup returns CDR1 MDHEN and CDR2 SYDVKM. Losses at the gene ends were 6 bases for V and 6 bases for J; bases not matched to a gene: 22. There are 19 residues in the CDR3. The CDR3 DNA sequence: TGTGCCAGCAGCCCAACCTCAGTCGAGGCTAGCGGGTTGGGAAACATTCAGTACTTC. It translates to CASSPTSVEASGLGNIQYF.

The V call is TRBV27, the J call TRBJ2-7, with D uncertain. Germline V CDR1 and CDR2: MNHEY, SMNVEV (reference sequence). The CDR3 has 13 amino acids. The V gene lost 3 bases and the J gene lost 2 bases, with 8 bases spanning the gap. Here the CDR3 reads CASSFSTTYEQYF. For the CDR3, the DNA is TGTGCCAGCAGTTTTTCAACCACCTACGAGCAGTACTTC.

This chain links TRBV7-3 with TRBJ2-3; D possibly corresponds to TRBD2 (7 bases). This CDR3 spans 15 amino acids. The V gene lost 5 bases and the J gene lost 5 bases, with 17 bases spanning the gap. Germline assignment: CDR1 SGHTA and CDR2 FQGTGA. The CDR3 loop is CASSPAPGEGDTQYF. In DNA form, the CDR3 reads TGTGCCAGCAGCCCTGCGCCAGGGGAGGGAGATACGCAGTATTTT.

The chain recombines TRBV7-9 with TRBJ2-5; TRBD1 agrees at 9 bases. This CDR3 is built from 18 residues. Germline CDR1 is SEHNR and CDR2 is FQNEAQ (reference sequence). V shed 2 bases and J 0 bases; nucleotides not matched to a gene: 10. In DNA, the CDR3 is TGTGCCAGCAGCTTAAGGAGACCGGGACAGGGAGACCAAGAGACCCAGTACTTC. This sequence encodes CASSLRRPGQGDQETQYF.

The chain is built from TRBV7-9 and TRBJ1-1; D unresolved. Germline V gene data show CDR1 as SEHNR and CDR2 as FQNEAQ (reference sequence). Trimming shortened V by 2 bases and J by 0 bases, and 10 bases separated the two germline ends. This CDR3 has 15 residues. CDR3 DNA sequence: TGTGCCAGCAGCTTAATCCCGGCCCTGAACACTGAAGCTTTCTTT. It encodes CASSLIPALNTEAFF.

The chain has TRBV28 and TRBJ2-5, with TRBD1 matching 7 bases. This CDR3 comprises 17 residues. The trim removed 3 bases at V and 5 bases at J, leaving 15 bases unmatched. The germline V gene has CDR1 MDHEN and CDR2 SYDVKM. The CDR3 reads CASSFLGRQGLWETQYF. For the CDR3, the DNA is TGTGCCAGCAGTTTTTTGGGTAGACAGGGCTTATGGGAGACCCAGTACTTC.

The V gene is TRBV11-2, the J gene TRBJ2-1, with D unresolved. Germline CDR1 reads SGHAT; CDR2 reads FQNNGV. Trimming pared 6 bases from V and 6 bases from J, leaving 9 bases between. The CDR3 totals 12 residues. The CDR3 bases are TGTGCCAGCAGTCCGGTGGTCAATGAGCAGTTCTTC. The encoded protein is CASSPVVNEQFF. The entire variable domain, with the rest obtained from reference TRBV11-2 and TRBJ2-1, is as follows: EAGVAQSPRYKIIEKRQSVAFWCNPISGHATLYWYQQILGQGPKLLIQFQNNGVVDDSQLPKDRFSAERLKGVDSTLKIQPAKLEDSAVYLCASSPVVNEQFFGPGTRLTVL.

The chain uses TRBV7-9 and TRBJ2-7, with a possible D match to TRBD1 (5 bases). V gave up 5 bases and J gave up 4 bases, with 15 bases separating them. Per germline, CDR1 SEHNR and CDR2 FQNEAQ (reference sequence). The CDR3 contains 14 residues. The CDR3 bases are TGTGCCAGCAGCCAAAACCTAGGGGTTTACGAGCAGTACTTC. Its protein product is CASSQNLGVYEQYF.

This clone was seen a few times. The junction differs from germline at one of its ends, possibly a read error. This chain uses TRBV7-9 with TRBJ2-7, with D uncertain. CDR1 is SEHNR and CDR2 is FQNEAQ in the germline V gene (reference sequence). CDR3 size: 13 residues. The CDR3 is CASSSGYSSEQYF. CDR3 coding DNA: TGTGCCAGCAGCTCGGGCTACTCCTCCGAGCAGTACTTC.

The genes are TRBV11-2 and TRBJ2-7, with D tentatively TRBD1 (6 bases). This CDR3 contains 15 residues. Trimming cost V 1 base and J 0 bases, with 10 bases left between them. Germline V gives CDR1 SGHAT, CDR2 FQNNGV. CDR3 DNA: TGTGCCAGCAGCTTAGCGACAGGCTTCTCCTACGAGCAGTACTTC. Translation: CASSLATGFSYEQYF.

The rearrangement links TRBV19 to TRBJ2-7; D uncertain. Germline V gene lookup returns CDR1 LNHDA and CDR2 SQIVND (reference sequence). Trimming took 1 base from V and 1 from J, leaving 11 bases between them. The CDR3 is made up of 15 amino acids. The DNA of the CDR3 is TGTGCCAGTAGTATAGGATTCTCGGCGTCCTACGAGCAGTACTTC. Its translation is CASSIGFSASYEQYF.

The rearrangement joins TRBV9 to TRBJ2-7; 9 bases agree with TRBD1. V lost 4 bases, J lost 2 bases, and 7 bases stayed unmatched. CDR1 is SGDLS, CDR2 YYNGEE, per germline. The CDR3 is made up of 15 amino acids. The DNA of the CDR3 is TGTGCCAGCAGCCCAAACAGGGGGCAAACCTACGAGCAGTACTTC. It is translated as CASSPNRGQTYEQYF. Looking up the rest from reference TRBV9 and TRBJ2-7 gives the full variable domain: DSGVTQTPKHLITATGQRVTLRCSPRSGDLSVYWYQQSLDQGLQFLIQYYNGEERAKGNILERFSAQQFPDLHSELNLSSLELGDSALYFCASSPNRGQTYEQYFGPGTRLTVT.

This chain uses TRBV10-3 with TRBJ2-1; either TRBD1 or TRBD2 may fit D (6 bases each). The V end lost 3 bases, the J end lost 4 bases, and 10 bases lay between the germline ends. This CDR3 has 14 residues. Germline V gives CDR1 ENHRY, CDR2 SYGVKD. DNA of the CDR3: TGTGCCATCAGTGATCGGAGGGGGTACAATGAGCAGTTCTTC. It encodes CAISDRRGYNEQFF.

This sequence joins TRBV7-2 and TRBJ2-5; the D is unclear. The J call is uncertain, as TRBJ2-7 better fits the DNA end. CDR1 SGHTA and CDR2 FQGNSA come from the germline V gene. The CDR3 is 15 amino acids. CDR3 nucleotide sequence: TGTGCCAGCAGCTTAGATGCAGGTTTAACCTACGAGCAGTACTTC. Amino acids: CASSLDAGLTYEQYF.

This clone was observed a single time. The CDR3 coding sequence is TGTGCCAGCAGCGTAGAGAAGACAGGGGAATATTTTTCTGGGGCCAACGTCCTGACTTTC. This translates into CASSVEKTGEYFSGANVLTF. The chain has TRBV9 and TRBJ2-6; TRBD1 aligns across 8 bases. J lost 1 base, V lost 0 bases, and 12 bases had no gene match. The CDR3 has 20 residues. CDR1 SGDLS and CDR2 YYNGEE come from the germline V gene.